Below are 8 T cell receptor beta chains sequenced from a single sample in a study of T cell responses to AZD1222 COVID-19 vaccine. Sequencing was performed with immunoSEQ multiplex PCR; in TCRdb, only in-frame clones are kept and a portion is missing. This table has some 200,000 clones, more than 75% appearing once. The source was peripheral blood, collected on day 0 of AZD1222 vaccination. The receptors here all came from an adult in good health.

The chain combines TRBV5-1 with TRBJ2-7; TRBD2 agrees at 10 bases. Germline V CDR1 and CDR2: SGHRS, YFSETQ. After removal of 5 bases from V and 3 bases from J, the junction contained 8 bases not matched to a gene. This CDR3 has 15 amino acids. The CDR3 region has the DNA TGCGCCAGCAGGCCCTCTAGCGGGGGAAACTACGAGCAGTACTTC. It codes for CASRPSSGGNYEQYF.

This clone was seen just once. The chain has TRBV5-1 and TRBJ2-7; 15 nucleotides agree with TRBD2. Per the germline V gene, CDR1 is SGHRS and CDR2 is YFSETQ. CDR3 length: 17 residues. V lost 0 bases and J lost 7; bases outside the gene matches: 8. CDR3 amino acids: CASSLAPGLAGGGEQYF. DNA for the CDR3: TGCGCCAGCAGCTTGGCCCCGGGACTAGCGGGAGGAGGGGAGCAGTACTTC.

The chain combines TRBV15 with TRBJ1-1; no clear D gene. Germline V lookup: CDR1 LNHNV, CDR2 YYDKDF (reference sequence). The CDR3 is 14 amino acids. The V and J ends lost 0 bases and 7 bases respectively, with 12 bases between them. DNA of the CDR3: TGTGCCACCAGCAGAGATGCTGGACCGAGTGAAGCTTTCTTT. Translation gives CATSRDAGPSEAFF.

The chain joins TRBV5-8 to TRBJ2-1, with no clear D. This CDR3 is built from 13 residues. Trimming took off 2 bases at V and 5 bases at J, with 8 bases between the two ends. Germline V gives CDR1 SGHTS, CDR2 YDEGEE. CDR3 protein: CASSLGTNNEQFF. The CDR3 nucleotides read TGTGCCAGCAGCTTAGGCACTAACAATGAGCAGTTCTTC. Filled out from reference TRBV5-8 and TRBJ2-1, the complete variable domain reads EAGVTQSPTHLIKTRGQQATLRCSPISGHTSVYWYQQALGLGLQFLLWYDEGEERNRGNFPPRFSGRQFPNYSSELNVNALELEDSALYLCASSLGTNNEQFFGPGTRLTVL.

The chain recombines TRBV4-1 with TRBJ2-4; D is unresolved. Germline V lookup: CDR1 MGHRA, CDR2 YSYEKL. The ends were cut back, 4 bases at V and 6 bases at J, with 16 bases in the middle. This CDR3 has 15 residues. Here the CDR3 DNA reads TGCGCCAGCAGCCCTCACCCCGAGAAAGGAAACATTCAGTACTTC. Amino acids: CASSPHPEKGNIQYF.

The chain has TRBV3-1 (or the pseudogene TRBV3-2) and TRBJ2-2; no firm D call. Trimming took 0 bases from V and 5 from J, leaving 16 bases between them. Germline V lookup: CDR1 LGHDT, CDR2 YNNKEL (reference sequence). The CDR3 spans 17 residues. As DNA, the CDR3 is TGTGCCAGCAGCCAAGATCGTTCGAGCGTTCTAACCGGGGAGCTGTTTTTT. Encoded protein: CASSQDRSSVLTGELFF.

CDR3 nucleotide sequence: TGTGCCAGCAGTTTACGGGGGCGCGGCGAGCAGTACTTC. It yields the protein CASSLRGRGEQYF. The rearrangement uses TRBV27 and TRBJ2-7, with D perhaps matching TRBD1 or TRBD2 (6 bases each). The CDR3 is 13 residues long. Trimming took off 2 bases at V and 6 bases at J, with 11 bases between the two ends. CDR1 is MNHEY, CDR2 SMNVEV, per germline (reference sequence).

The chain employs TRBV15 and TRBJ1-5; D gene unclear. V was cut by 5 bases and J by 0 bases, with 17 bases left in between. This CDR3 spans 17 amino acids. Germline CDR1 LNHNV, CDR2 YYDKDF (reference sequence). The CDR3 region is CATSPDGGSYSNQPQHF. CDR3 bases: TGTGCCACCAGCCCGGACGGCGGGTCGTATAGCAATCAGCCCCAGCATTTT.